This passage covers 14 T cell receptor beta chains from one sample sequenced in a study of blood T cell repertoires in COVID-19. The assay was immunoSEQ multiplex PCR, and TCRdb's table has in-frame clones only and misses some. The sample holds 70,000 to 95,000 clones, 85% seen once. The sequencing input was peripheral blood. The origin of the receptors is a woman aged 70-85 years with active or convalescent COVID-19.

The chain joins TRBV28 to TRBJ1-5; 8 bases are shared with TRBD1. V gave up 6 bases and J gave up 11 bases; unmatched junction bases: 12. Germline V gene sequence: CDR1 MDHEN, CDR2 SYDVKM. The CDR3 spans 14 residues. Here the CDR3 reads CASSSTGGNLAQHF. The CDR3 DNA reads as TGTGCCAGCAGCAGTACAGGGGGTAATTTGGCCCAGCATTTT.

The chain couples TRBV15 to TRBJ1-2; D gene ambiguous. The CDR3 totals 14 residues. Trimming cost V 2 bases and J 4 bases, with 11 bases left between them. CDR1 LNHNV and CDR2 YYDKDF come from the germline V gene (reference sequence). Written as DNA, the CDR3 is TGTGCCACCAGCAGACTCGCGGGTCCCTATGGCTACACCTTC. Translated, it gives CATSRLAGPYGYTF.

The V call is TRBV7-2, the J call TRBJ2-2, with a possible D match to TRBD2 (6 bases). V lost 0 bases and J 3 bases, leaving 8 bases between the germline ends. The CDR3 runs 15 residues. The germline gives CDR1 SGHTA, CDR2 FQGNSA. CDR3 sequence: CASSLAAGYTGELFF. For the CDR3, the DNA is TGTGCCAGCAGCTTAGCGGCGGGGTACACCGGGGAGCTGTTTTTT.

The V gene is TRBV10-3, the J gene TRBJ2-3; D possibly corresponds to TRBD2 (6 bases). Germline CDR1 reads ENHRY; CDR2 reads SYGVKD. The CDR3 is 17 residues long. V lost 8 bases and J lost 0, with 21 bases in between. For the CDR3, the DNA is TGTGCCATCGCGTTGGGGGACTCTCCGTTTAGCACAGATACGCAGTATTTT. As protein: CAIALGDSPFSTDTQYF.

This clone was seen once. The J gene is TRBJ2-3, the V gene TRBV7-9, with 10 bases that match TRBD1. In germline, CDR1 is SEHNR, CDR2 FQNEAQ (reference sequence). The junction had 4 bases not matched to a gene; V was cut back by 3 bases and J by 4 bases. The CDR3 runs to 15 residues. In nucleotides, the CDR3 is TGTGCCAGCAGCTTCCCCGGGACAGGGGCAGATACGCAGTATTTT. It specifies CASSFPGTGADTQYF.

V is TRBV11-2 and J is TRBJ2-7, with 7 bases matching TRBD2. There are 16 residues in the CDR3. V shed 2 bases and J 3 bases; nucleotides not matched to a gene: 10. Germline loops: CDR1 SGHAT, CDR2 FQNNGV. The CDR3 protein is CASSLNPSERGYEQYF. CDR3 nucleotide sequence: TGTGCCAGCAGCTTAAACCCTAGCGAGCGGGGCTACGAGCAGTACTTC.

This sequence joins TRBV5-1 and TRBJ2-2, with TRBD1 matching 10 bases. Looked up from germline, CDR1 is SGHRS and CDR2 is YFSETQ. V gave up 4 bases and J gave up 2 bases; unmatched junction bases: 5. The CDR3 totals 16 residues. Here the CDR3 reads CASSARTGGNTGELFF. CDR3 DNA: TGCGCCAGCAGCGCCAGGACAGGGGGAAACACCGGGGAGCTGTTTTTT.

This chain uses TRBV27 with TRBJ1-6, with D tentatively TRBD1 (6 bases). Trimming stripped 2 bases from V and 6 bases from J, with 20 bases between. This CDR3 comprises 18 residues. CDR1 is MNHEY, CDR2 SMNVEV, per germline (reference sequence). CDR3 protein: CASSLIRTLGALNSPLHF. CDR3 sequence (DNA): TGTGCCAGCAGTTTAATCCGAACTTTGGGGGCGCTTAATTCACCCCTCCACTTT.

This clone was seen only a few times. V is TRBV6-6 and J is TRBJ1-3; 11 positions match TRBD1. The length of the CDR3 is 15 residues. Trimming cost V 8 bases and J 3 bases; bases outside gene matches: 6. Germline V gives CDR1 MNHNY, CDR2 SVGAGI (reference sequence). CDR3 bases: TGTGCCAGCGCGGCGGGACAGGGGGATGGAAACACCATATATTTT. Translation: CASAAGQGDGNTIYF.

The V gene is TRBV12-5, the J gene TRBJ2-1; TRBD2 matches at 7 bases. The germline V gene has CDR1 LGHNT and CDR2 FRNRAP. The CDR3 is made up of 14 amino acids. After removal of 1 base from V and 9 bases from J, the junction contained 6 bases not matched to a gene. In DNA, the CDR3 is TGTGCTAGTGGTTTGGGATTGACTAGCTCTGAGCAGTTCTTC. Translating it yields CASGLGLTSSEQFF.

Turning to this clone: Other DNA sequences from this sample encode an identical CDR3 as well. The CDR3 sequence is CASSPGTDSYGYTF. The CDR3 DNA follows: TGTGCCAGCTCACCAGGGACAGACTCGTATGGCTACACCTTC. The chain couples TRBV18 to TRBJ1-2; 7 nucleotides align to TRBD1. V lost 2 bases and J lost 5; bases outside the gene matches: 5. The CDR3 has 14 amino acids. Germline lookup yields CDR1 KGHSH and CDR2 LQKENI.

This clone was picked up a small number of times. CDR3 loop: CASSLGQAAFF. In DNA form, the CDR3 reads TGTGCCAGCAGTTTGGGACAGGCGGCTTTCTTT. V and J are TRBV12-3 or TRBV12-4 and TRBJ1-1, with TRBD1 identical over 8 bases. This CDR3 is built from 11 residues. Unmatched junction bases numbered 2, after V lost 3 bases and J lost 11 bases.

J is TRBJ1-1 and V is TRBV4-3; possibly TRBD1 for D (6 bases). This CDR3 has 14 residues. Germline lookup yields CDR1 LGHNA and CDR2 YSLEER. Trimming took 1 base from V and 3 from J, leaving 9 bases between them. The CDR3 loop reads CASSQVSGDTEAFF. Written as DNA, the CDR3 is TGCGCCAGCAGCCAAGTCTCAGGGGACACTGAAGCTTTCTTT.

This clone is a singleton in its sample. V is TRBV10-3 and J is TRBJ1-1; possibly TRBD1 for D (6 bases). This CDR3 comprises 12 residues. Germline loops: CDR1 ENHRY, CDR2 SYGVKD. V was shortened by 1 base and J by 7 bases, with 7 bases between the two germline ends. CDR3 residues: CAISEWTDEAFF. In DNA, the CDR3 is TGTGCCATCAGTGAGTGGACAGATGAAGCTTTCTTT.